This TCR beta chain was sequenced during a study of T cells in Graves' hyperthyroidism and ophthalmopathy. Study details: Peripheral blood was obtained at initial diagnosis, preceding any treatment.

The diagnoses drew upon clinical symptoms, serum thyroxine and TRAb, thyroid ultrasound and orbital computed tomography. Amplified regions were TCR beta CDR3 sequences from RNA transcripts. Initially, a first-round RT-PCR of the TCR CDR3 employed the HTBI primer set. Via MiXCR, TCRdb re-called the multiplex PCR reads, giving one row per CDR3 protein. The table lists about 700,000 distinct CDR3 sequences, less than 15% of them singletons. Overall study results and limits: Blood held most thyroid clonotypes expanded above 0.001 frequency. Onset of ophthalmopathy came a median roughly 6 months after the model predicted it.

The CDR3 sequence is 15 residues long. CDR1 MDHEN and CDR2 SYDVKM come from the germline V gene. Points on this clonotype: Its antigen is currently unknown. This could be a read error, since a much larger clone is one nucleotide away.

The receptor was derived from a woman aged 18-35 years with Graves' hyperthyroidism. This chain joins TRBV28 and TRBJ2-1, with 7 bases lining up with TRBD2. TRBJ2-7 explains the end of the DNA better; the J call may be wrong. Sequencing was performed on blood. CDR3 loop: CASSLPGGPDNEQYF. Here the CDR3 DNA reads TGTGCCAGCAGTTTGCCGGGGGGACCAGACAATGAGCAGTACTTC.